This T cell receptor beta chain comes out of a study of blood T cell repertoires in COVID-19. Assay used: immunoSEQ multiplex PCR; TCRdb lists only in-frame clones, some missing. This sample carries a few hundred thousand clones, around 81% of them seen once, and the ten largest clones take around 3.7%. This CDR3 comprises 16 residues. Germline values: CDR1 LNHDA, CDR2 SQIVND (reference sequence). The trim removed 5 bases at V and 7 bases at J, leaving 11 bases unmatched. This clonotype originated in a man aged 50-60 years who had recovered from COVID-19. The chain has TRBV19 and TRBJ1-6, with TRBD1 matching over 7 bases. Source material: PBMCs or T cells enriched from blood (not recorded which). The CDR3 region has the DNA TGTGCCAGTAGTCGTGAAAGGGGGACAGCGAATTCACCCCTCCACTTT. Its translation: CASSRERGTANSPLHF. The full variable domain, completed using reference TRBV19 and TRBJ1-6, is DGGITQSPKYLFRKEGQNVTLSCEQNLNHDAMYWYRQDPGQGLRLIYYSQIVNDFQKGDIAEGYSVSREKKESFPLTVTSAQKNPTAFYLCASSRERGTANSPLHFGNGTRLTVT.